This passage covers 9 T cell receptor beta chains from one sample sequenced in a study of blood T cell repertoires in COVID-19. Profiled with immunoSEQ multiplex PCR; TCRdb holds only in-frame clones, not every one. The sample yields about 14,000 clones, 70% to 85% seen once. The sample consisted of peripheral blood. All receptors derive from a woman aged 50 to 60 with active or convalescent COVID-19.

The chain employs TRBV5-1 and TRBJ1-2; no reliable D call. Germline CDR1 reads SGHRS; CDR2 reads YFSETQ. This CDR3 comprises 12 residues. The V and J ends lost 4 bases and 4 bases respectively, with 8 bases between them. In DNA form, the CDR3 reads TGCGCCAGCAGCCACGGGATCTATGGCTACACCTTC. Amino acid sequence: CASSHGIYGYTF.

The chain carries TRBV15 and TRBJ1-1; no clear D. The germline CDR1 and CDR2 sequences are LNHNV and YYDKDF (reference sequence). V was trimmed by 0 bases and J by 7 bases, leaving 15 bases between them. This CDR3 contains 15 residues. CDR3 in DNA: TGTGCCACCAGCAGAGACCGCGGGCGTGTGGGTGAAGCTTTCTTT. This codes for CATSRDRGRVGEAFF.

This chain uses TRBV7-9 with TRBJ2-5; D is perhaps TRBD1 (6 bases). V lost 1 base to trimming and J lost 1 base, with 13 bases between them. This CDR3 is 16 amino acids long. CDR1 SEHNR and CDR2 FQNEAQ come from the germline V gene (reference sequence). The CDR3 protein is CASSLVGQPIQETQYF. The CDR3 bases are TGTGCCAGCAGCTTAGTTGGACAGCCGATCCAAGAGACCCAGTACTTC.

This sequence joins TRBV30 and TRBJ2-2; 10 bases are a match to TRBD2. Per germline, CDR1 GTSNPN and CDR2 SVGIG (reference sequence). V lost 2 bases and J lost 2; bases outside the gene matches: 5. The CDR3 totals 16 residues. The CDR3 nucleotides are TGTGCCTGGAGTACAGCGGGGGGGCCTAACACCGGGGAGCTGTTTTTT. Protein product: CAWSTAGGPNTGELFF.

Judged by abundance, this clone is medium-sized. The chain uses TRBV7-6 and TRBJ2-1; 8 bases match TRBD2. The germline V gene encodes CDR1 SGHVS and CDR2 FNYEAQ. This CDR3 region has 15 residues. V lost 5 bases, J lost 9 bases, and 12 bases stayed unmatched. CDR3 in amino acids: CASSPTRGRTAEQFF. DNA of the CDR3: TGTGCCAGCAGCCCAACTCGCGGGAGGACGGCTGAGCAGTTCTTC.

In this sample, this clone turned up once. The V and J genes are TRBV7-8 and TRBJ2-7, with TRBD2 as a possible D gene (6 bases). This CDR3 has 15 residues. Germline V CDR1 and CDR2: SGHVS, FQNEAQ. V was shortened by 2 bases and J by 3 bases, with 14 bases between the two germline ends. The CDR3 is CASSLTGTGDYEQYF. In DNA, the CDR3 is TGTGCCAGCAGCTTAACCGGGACTGGAGACTACGAGCAGTACTTC.

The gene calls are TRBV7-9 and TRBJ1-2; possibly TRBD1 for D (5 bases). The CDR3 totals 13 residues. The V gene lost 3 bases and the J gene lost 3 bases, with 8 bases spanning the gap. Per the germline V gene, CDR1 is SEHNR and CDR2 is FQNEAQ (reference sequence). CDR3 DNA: TGTGCCAGCAGCTTCTTGACAGACTATGGCTACACCTTC. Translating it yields CASSFLTDYGYTF.

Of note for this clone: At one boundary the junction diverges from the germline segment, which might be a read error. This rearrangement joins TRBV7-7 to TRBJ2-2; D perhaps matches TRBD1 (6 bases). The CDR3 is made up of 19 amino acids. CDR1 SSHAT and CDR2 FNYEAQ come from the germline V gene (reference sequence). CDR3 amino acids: CASSLEGDLRRQGTNQLFF. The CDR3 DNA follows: TGTGCTAGCAGCTTAGAAGGAGACCTAAGACGGCAGGGGACGAACCAATTGTTTTTT.

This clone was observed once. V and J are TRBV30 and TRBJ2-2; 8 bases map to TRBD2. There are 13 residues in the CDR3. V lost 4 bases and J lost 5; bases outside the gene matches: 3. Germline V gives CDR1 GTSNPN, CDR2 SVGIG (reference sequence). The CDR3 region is CAWMPGGTGELFF. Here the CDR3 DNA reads TGTGCCTGGATGCCGGGGGGGACCGGGGAGCTGTTTTTT.